This TCR beta chain stems from a study of beta chain features in type 1 diabetes (dated by TCRdb to between 2018 and 2020). Regarding the research as a whole: No differences in mean age, gender distribution, total cell number or subset yield were found between patients and healthy donors. Whereas all 30 or so donors provided naive and central memory subsets, regulatory and stem cell-like memory subsets were isolated from just 8 patients and roughly 8 healthy donors. A total of roughly 100,000,000 sorted cells were examined across all samples, and the number of cells per subset was strongly correlated with RNA yield. In the study, TCRB repertoires of sorted circulating CD4+ T cell subsets from recently diagnosed type 1 diabetes patients were compared with those of matched healthy donors. Overall study outcomes, separate from this receptor: Because the HLA sub-analyses included only small numbers of individuals, any influence of HLA type on TCRB rearrangement was left unresolved. Fewer insertions and more nucleotide deletions at VDJ recombination sites were observed in patients with type 1 diabetes, implying thymic rearrangement abnormalities. PCR may preferentially amplify shorter templates, but because patient and control samples were amplified and corrected together, any resulting skew would affect both groups equally. Type 1 diabetes patients showed a moderate but significant shortening of TCRB CDR3 length in all four CD4+ subsets. Because cDNA was sequenced instead of genomic DNA, activated cells with high expression could be over-represented, although the groups did not differ in activation or CD3 levels. Naive, central memory and regulatory TCRB repertoires appeared to be more alike among patients than among healthy donors.

From each donor, a single peripheral blood sample of 100 to 150 mL on average was drawn into heparinised tubes. Naive, central memory, regulatory and stem cell-like memory CD4+ T cells were sorted on a BD FACSAria II using a panel including CD45RO, CCR7, CD25, CD127, CD95 and CD27. Every sorted population had a purity above 95%. PBMCs were isolated immediately by Lymphoprep density gradient centrifugation and stained directly without culture. Samples were stained and sorted in pairs, with one healthy donor and one patient per experiment, so that batch effects were minimized. The entire amount of isolated RNA was reverse transcribed using the High Capacity cDNA Reverse Transcription Kit, so the sequenced TCRB transcripts were expressed ones. Naive, central memory and regulatory T cell samples underwent deep immunoSEQ sequencing, averaging approximately 3.5 million total reads per sample. Sorted cells were lysed in RLT buffer and RNA was extracted with DNase-treated RNeasy Micro or Mini kits, depending on cell number. To prevent cross-contamination, every cell subset was processed on its own, while patient and healthy donor samples were processed together. The immunoSEQ multiplex PCR was used to amplify TCRB sequences from cDNA, generating 87-bp fragments that spanned the CDR3 region. The amplicons were sequenced using the Illumina HiSeq platform. The authors processed their data as follows. PCR bias was corrected computationally using synthetic template baselines, and reads within Hamming distance 2 were collapsed, with unmergeable singletons discarded. Reads were aligned against IMGT so that V, D and J genes, CDR3 length and insertions or deletions at six rearrangement sites could be assigned. Within each subset, clonotype counts were normalized to sorted cell number, and only after that were true diversity and Gini coefficients computed with the tcR R package. The overlap coefficient, calculated on TCRB nucleotide sequences, was used to measure repertoire sharing. As a proxy for the pre-selection repertoire, out-of-frame TCRB sequences from naive cells were analyzed. Here the immuneACCESS table is served through TCRdb, limited to in-frame sequences with V and J called. Missing clones are a known gap in these copies; in checked studies unresolved V genes cover under half, and the rest lacks a known reason. V and J calls and clone size are copied from that table; D and trimming were computed from the DNA. The sample table lists 860,000 or so clones, about 17% of them with a count of one. 0.023% of the sample belongs to the ten largest clones.

V was cut back by 0 bases and J by 4 bases, leaving a gap of 12 bases between them. The CDR3 has 16 amino acids, counting the end cysteine and phenylalanine. The only DNA kept is the CDR3, 48 bases in frame from the first base. The CDR1 and CDR2 encoded by the germline V gene are MNHEY and SVGAGI. Points on this clone: No antigen is known for it. No much larger clone is present one base from it, and per-base qualities are unavailable.

The sequence is built from TRBV6-5 and TRBJ1-4, with no D gene named confidently. The sequencing input was naive CD4+ T cells from blood. Explained via the paper, the cell subset or site label denotes: true naive CD4+ T cells. This clonotype was sampled from a woman aged 18-35 years in good health. The DNA is as follows: TGTGCCAGCAGTTACTCGAGCGGGAGGGATAATGAAAAACTGTTTTTT. The encoded protein is CASSYSSGRDNEKLFF.